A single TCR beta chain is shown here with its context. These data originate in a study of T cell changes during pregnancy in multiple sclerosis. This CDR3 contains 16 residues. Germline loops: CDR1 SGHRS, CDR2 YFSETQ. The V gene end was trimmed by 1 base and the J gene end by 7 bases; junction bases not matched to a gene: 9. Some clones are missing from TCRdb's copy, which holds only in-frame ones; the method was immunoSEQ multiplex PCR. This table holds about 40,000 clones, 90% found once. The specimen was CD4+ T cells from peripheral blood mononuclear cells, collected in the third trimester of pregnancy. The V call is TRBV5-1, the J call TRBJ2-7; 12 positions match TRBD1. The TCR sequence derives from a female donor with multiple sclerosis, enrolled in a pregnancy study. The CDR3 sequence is CASSLFPGQGAREQYF. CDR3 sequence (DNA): TGCGCCAGCAGCTTGTTTCCGGGACAGGGGGCTCGGGAGCAGTACTTC.